One sample yielded the 7 T cell receptor beta chains listed below, sequenced in a study of T cells in Graves' hyperthyroidism and ophthalmopathy. There were TCR beta CDR3 regions amplified from RNA transcripts. In the first-round RT-PCR of the TCR CDR3, the HTBI primer set was used. TCRdb called the multiplex PCR reads again in MiXCR, with one record for every CDR3 protein. The sample shows fewer than 350,000 distinct CDR3 sequences, roughly 20% of them seen only once. The sample was blood. These TCRs come from a man over 45 with Graves' ophthalmopathy.

This clonotype was seen ten or more times. For the CDR3, the DNA is TGTGCCAGCAGCTTCGCTGATGGCTACAATGAGCAGTTCTTC. It yields the protein CASSFADGYNEQFF. The chain carries TRBV11-2 and TRBJ2-1; D unclear. The CDR3 runs to 14 residues. Trimming removed 3 bases at V and 3 bases at J, with 9 bases between. Germline V gives CDR1 SGHAT, CDR2 FQNNGV.

The chain links TRBV20-1 to TRBJ2-7; TRBD2 matches at 8 bases. This CDR3 spans 13 amino acids. Germline V CDR1 and CDR2: DFQATT, SNEGSKA (reference sequence). J gave up 3 bases and V 2 bases, and 3 bases lay outside the gene matches. CDR3 protein: CSARPGLDYEQYF. The DNA of the CDR3 is TGCAGTGCTAGACCGGGACTAGACTACGAGCAGTACTTC.

V is TRBV11-2 and J is TRBJ1-6; D is unresolved. The CDR3 totals 14 residues. Germline values: CDR1 SGHAT, CDR2 FQNNGV. V lost 5 bases and J 4 bases, leaving 9 bases between the germline ends. CDR3 in amino acids: CASSVGLYNSPLHF. CDR3 DNA: TGTGCCAGCAGCGTCGGGCTGTATAATTCACCCCTCCACTTT.

This clonotype appeared a few times. The J gene is TRBJ2-1, the V gene TRBV27; D ambiguous. Trimming left V 1 base short and J 9 bases short, with 13 bases between. CDR1 is MNHEY, CDR2 SMNVEV, per germline (reference sequence). The CDR3 runs to 14 residues. In DNA, the CDR3 is TGTGCCAGCAGTTTATTGCGCGCGTCGGCTGAGCAGTTCTTC. This gives the protein CASSLLRASAEQFF.

This clonotype was seen many times. V is TRBV20-1 and J is TRBJ2-3, with 8 bases matching TRBD1. J gave up 0 bases and V 6 bases, and 5 bases lay outside the gene matches. This CDR3 spans 14 amino acids. From germline, CDR1 is DFQATT and CDR2 SNEGSKA (reference sequence). As DNA, the CDR3 is TGCAGTGCCCGTCGGACAGGGAGCACAGATACGCAGTATTTT. It codes for CSARRTGSTDTQYF.

The V and J genes are TRBV5-1 and TRBJ2-1; D possibly corresponds to TRBD2 (6 bases). The CDR3 loop spans 14 amino acids. Trimming left V 6 bases short and J 3 bases short, with 13 bases between. Looked up from germline, CDR1 is SGHRS and CDR2 is YFSETQ. CDR3 in DNA: TGCGCCAGCATGAGAGCTAGCGTCTACAATGAGCAGTTCTTC. Amino acid sequence: CASMRASVYNEQFF.

As to this clonotype: The junction differs from germline at one of its ends, possibly a read error. This rearrangement joins TRBV30 to TRBJ2-5, with D possibly matching TRBD1 (6 bases). This CDR3 has 13 amino acids. CDR1 is GTSNPN, CDR2 SVGIG, per germline (reference sequence). CDR3 in DNA: TGTGCCTGGTCGGGACAACTCCAAGAGACCCGGTACTTC. This gives the protein CAWSGQLQETRYF.